The clone carrying this TCR beta chain was seen ten or more times. Its specificity is not known. This record comes from a study of T cells in Graves' hyperthyroidism and ophthalmopathy. Across the whole study: At initial diagnosis, before any treatment had begun, peripheral blood was obtained. Study-wide points: Most clonotypes expanded in the thyroid (above 0.001) were also present in blood.

V lost 3 bases, J lost 4 bases, and 12 bases lay in between. Germline CDR1 and CDR2: SGHTA and FQGNSA. The CDR3 contains 15 residues. Patients were aged 18 to 65, had disease duration under 2 months, and had newly diagnosed hyperthyroidism. This sample holds PBMCs from less than 13 ml fresh peripheral blood. There were TCR beta CDR3 regions amplified from RNA transcripts. The TCR CDR3 was amplified in a first-round RT-PCR using the HTBI primer set. Each CDR3 protein is one row after TCRdb ran MiXCR on the multiplex PCR reads. This repertoire shows 470,000 or so distinct CDR3 sequences, 20% to 25% found once; its top ten account for around a quarter.

J is TRBJ2-2 and V is TRBV7-2; a weak D match, TRBD2 (6 bases). The clonotype was recovered from a man between 18 and 29 years old with Graves' hyperthyroidism. Source material: blood. CDR3 loop: CASSFRDFTTGELFF. The CDR3 nucleotides are TGTGCCAGCAGCTTCCGGGACTTCACCACCGGGGAGCTGTTTTTT.